Shown below are 26 T cell receptor beta chains from a single sample sequenced in a study of control samples from healthy donors and cancer patients. The protocol was immunoSEQ multiplex PCR, while the TCRdb copy is restricted to in-frame clones and leaves out a portion. The sample records 100,000 to 150,000 clones, about 95% being singletons. The material sequenced was blood. The source of these receptors is a man aged 30 to 39 in good health.

The chain joins TRBV30 to TRBJ1-3; D is ambiguous. V was cut by 2 bases and J by 0 bases, with 5 bases left in between. The V gene's germline CDR1 is GTSNPN and CDR2 SVGIG (reference sequence). This CDR3 has 13 residues. CDR3 nucleotide sequence: TGTGCCTGGAGTTCTAACTCTGGAAACACCATATATTTT. It yields the protein CAWSSNSGNTIYF.

The rearrangement uses TRBV7-2 and TRBJ2-1; possible D gene TRBD2, 6 bases. CDR1 SGHTA and CDR2 FQGNSA come from the germline V gene. The CDR3 has 15 amino acids. Between the trimmed V and J ends, which lost 1 base and 8 bases, there was a span of 15 bases. CDR3 in amino acids: CASSLGSVAADEQFF. The CDR3 bases are TGTGCCAGCAGCTTAGGATCAGTAGCGGCCGATGAGCAGTTCTTC.

The chain carries TRBV2 and TRBJ1-2; a possible D gene is TRBD1 (5 bases). The V gene lost 4 bases and the J gene lost 5 bases, with 8 bases spanning the gap. The CDR3 totals 12 residues. CDR1 is SNHLY, CDR2 FYNNEI, per germline. The CDR3 is CASSGTLYGYTF. The CDR3 bases are TGTGCCAGCAGTGGGACACTTTATGGCTACACCTTC.

The CDR3 loop reads CASSQDTSGQETQYF. For the CDR3, the DNA is TGCGCCAGCAGCCAAGATACCAGCGGGCAAGAGACCCAGTACTTC. J is TRBJ2-5 and V is TRBV4-3; D is perhaps TRBD2 (6 bases). This CDR3 comprises 15 residues. The germline V gene has CDR1 LGHNA and CDR2 YSLEER. Trimming removed 0 bases at V and 2 bases at J, with 10 bases between.

The V call is TRBV7-8, the J call TRBJ1-4; 8 bases align to TRBD1. The trim removed 5 bases at V and 0 bases at J, leaving 5 bases unmatched. The germline gives CDR1 SGHVS, CDR2 FQNEAQ. The CDR3 spans 16 residues. The CDR3 DNA is TGTGCCAGCAGCCAAGACAGGGGTGCAACTAATGAAAAACTGTTTTTT. It is translated as CASSQDRGATNEKLFF.

The V gene is TRBV6-5, the J gene TRBJ1-1; maybe TRBD1 (5 bases). V was clipped by 5 bases and J by 1 base, with 8 bases between them. This CDR3 spans 13 amino acids. Germline CDR1 is MNHEY and CDR2 is SVGAGI. CDR3: CASSLRGNTEAFF. CDR3 DNA: TGTGCCAGCAGTCTGAGGGGGAACACTGAAGCTTTCTTT.

V and J are TRBV7-9 and TRBJ2-7, with D perhaps matching TRBD1 (6 bases). Germline assignment: CDR1 SEHNR and CDR2 FQNEAQ (reference sequence). The V end was cut by 4 bases, the J end by 6 bases, with 10 bases between. The CDR3 is made up of 12 amino acids. The CDR3, as DNA: TGTGCCAGCAGCTCCGAAGGGGGCGAGCAGTACTTC. Translation: CASSSEGGEQYF.

This chain links TRBV27 with TRBJ1-5, with D unclear. Trimming took off 3 bases at V and 3 bases at J, with 6 bases between the two ends. The CDR3 totals 13 residues. Germline CDR1 is MNHEY and CDR2 is SMNVEV (reference sequence). CDR3 sequence (DNA): TGTGCCAGCAGTTTGGCGGTCAATCAGCCCCAGCATTTT. Amino acid sequence: CASSLAVNQPQHF.

The rearrangement links TRBV27 to TRBJ1-2; D remains ambiguous. Germline lookup yields CDR1 MNHEY and CDR2 SMNVEV (reference sequence). V was pared by 5 bases and J by 8 bases, with 15 bases between. This CDR3 is built from 13 residues. The CDR3 DNA is TGTGCCAGCAGTCCGGTGGTCTCAGGCGGCTACACCTTC. It encodes CASSPVVSGGYTF.

This chain connects TRBV5-1 to TRBJ1-2; 9 nucleotides agree with TRBD1. Germline CDR1 reads SGHRS; CDR2 reads YFSETQ. V lost 4 bases, J lost 8 bases, and 6 bases stayed unmatched. CDR3 length: 13 amino acids. The CDR3 nucleotides are TGCGCCAGCAGCGGACAGGGGCGGGAAGGCTACACCTTC. It codes for CASSGQGREGYTF.

This clone appeared a single time. This CDR3 is CASSPYVAGRSSYNEQFF. The CDR3 DNA reads as TGTGCCAGCAGCCCGTATGTCGCAGGACGGAGCTCCTACAATGAGCAGTTCTTC. The chain has TRBV7-3 and TRBJ2-1; D gene uncertain. CDR3 size: 18 residues. V gave up 5 bases and J gave up 0 bases, with 20 bases separating them. Germline V gene lookup returns CDR1 SGHTA and CDR2 FQGTGA.

The chain links TRBV5-8 to TRBJ1-5; the D gene is possibly TRBD1 (6 bases). CDR3 length equals 14 residues. V was clipped by 0 bases and J by 7 bases, with 11 bases between them. Germline CDR1 and CDR2: SGHTS and YDEGEE. This CDR3 reads CASSLGRGRQPQHF. CDR3 bases: TGTGCCAGCAGCTTGGGCAGGGGCAGGCAGCCCCAGCATTTT.

The chain carries TRBV5-1 and TRBJ1-2; the D is unclear. Germline V gene sequence: CDR1 SGHRS, CDR2 YFSETQ. The ends were cut back, 4 bases at V and 8 bases at J, with 18 bases in the middle. CDR3 length: 14 residues. The CDR3 loop is CASSPDLFEGGYTF. The CDR3 nucleotides are TGCGCCAGCAGCCCAGACTTGTTCGAAGGGGGCTACACCTTC.

The gene calls are TRBV4-1 and TRBJ1-5; a weak D match, TRBD1 (5 bases). V was pared by 0 bases and J by 7 bases, with 10 bases between. Germline-derived CDR1 and CDR2 are MGHRA and YSYEKL. The CDR3 has 14 amino acids. DNA for the CDR3: TGCGCCAGCAGCCAAGATCACGGGGGACAGCCCCAGCATTTT. This gives the protein CASSQDHGGQPQHF.

This clone was detected only once. CDR3 loop: CASSFSDQETQYF. CDR3 DNA: TGTGCCAGCAGCTTCAGCGATCAAGAGACCCAGTACTTC. The chain combines TRBV13 with TRBJ2-5; the D is unclear. Germline values: CDR1 PRHDT, CDR2 FYEKMQ (reference sequence). The V gene lost 3 bases and the J gene lost 2 bases, with 7 bases spanning the gap. The CDR3 totals 13 residues.

The CDR3: CSARANYEQYF. CDR3 bases: TGCAGTGCTAGAGCTAACTACGAGCAGTACTTC. This rearrangement joins TRBV20-1 to TRBJ2-7; D is uncertain. CDR1 is DFQATT, CDR2 SNEGSKA, per germline (reference sequence). Deletions cut 1 base from V and 3 bases from J, with 4 bases between. CDR3 size: 11 residues.

This chain joins TRBV29-1 and TRBJ1-2, with 9 bases aligning to TRBD1. CDR1 is SQVTM, CDR2 ANQGSEA, per germline. The V gene end was trimmed by 0 bases and the J gene end by 6 bases; junction bases not matched to a gene: 17. The CDR3 loop spans 18 amino acids. The CDR3 loop reads CSVEDLFHGTGSLHGYTF. Here the CDR3 DNA reads TGCAGCGTTGAAGATCTTTTTCACGGGACAGGGTCCCTCCATGGCTACACCTTC.

CDR3 nucleotide sequence: TGTGCCAGCAGCGTAGGTAGAGATTACAATGAGCAGTTCTTC. It yields the protein CASSVGRDYNEQFF. V usage is TRBV9 and J usage is TRBJ2-1; D gene uncertain. The CDR3 is 14 amino acids. Trimming pared 0 bases from V and 4 bases from J, leaving 8 bases between. CDR1 SGDLS and CDR2 YYNGEE come from the germline V gene.

The chain recombines TRBV5-5 with TRBJ2-3; 8 bases map to TRBD1. The CDR3 length is 15 residues. V trimming: 1 base; J trimming: 4 bases; junction bases outside the gene matches: 5. CDR1 is SGHKS, CDR2 YYEKEE, per germline (reference sequence). CDR3 residues: CASSLYGQGPDTQYF. The CDR3 DNA sequence: TGTGCCAGCAGCTTGTACGGACAGGGCCCAGATACGCAGTATTTT.

V and J are TRBV6-2 or TRBV6-3 and TRBJ1-2; D call uncertain. V lost 2 bases to trimming and J lost 3 bases, with 13 bases between them. This CDR3 has 15 amino acids. Germline CDR1 is MNHEY and CDR2 is SVGEGT. In DNA, the CDR3 is TGTGCCAGCAGTTACGGTCAGCCTCTAGACTATGGCTACACCTTC. Its protein product is CASSYGQPLDYGYTF.

The rearrangement joins TRBV5-1 to TRBJ1-4, with D tentatively TRBD1 (5 bases). This CDR3 contains 14 residues. Trimming took 1 base from V and 6 from J, leaving 10 bases between them. Germline V gene sequence: CDR1 SGHRS, CDR2 YFSETQ. This CDR3 reads CASSLRGADEKLFF. The CDR3 coding sequence is TGCGCCAGCAGCTTGAGAGGGGCGGATGAAAAACTGTTTTTT.

The V gene is TRBV11-2, the J gene TRBJ2-5; D unclear. The CDR3 extends over 12 amino acids. The germline V gene encodes CDR1 SGHAT and CDR2 FQNNGV. V was clipped by 6 bases and J by 2 bases, with 7 bases between them. The CDR3 sequence: CASSQWQETQYF. The CDR3 DNA is TGTGCCAGCAGTCAGTGGCAAGAGACCCAGTACTTC. The variable domain in full, with the rest retrieved from reference TRBV11-2 and TRBJ2-5, is EAGVAQSPRYKIIEKRQSVAFWCNPISGHATLYWYQQILGQGPKLLIQFQNNGVVDDSQLPKDRFSAERLKGVDSTLKIQPAKLEDSAVYLCASSQWQETQYFGPGTRLLVL.

The chain links TRBV4-3 to TRBJ1-4; 9 bases map to TRBD1. Germline V gene data show CDR1 as LGHNA and CDR2 as YSLEER. V shed 1 base, J shed 8 bases, and the junction held 5 bases outside the gene matches. This CDR3 region has 15 residues. The CDR3: CASSQVEGQGEKLFF. CDR3 in DNA: TGCGCCAGCAGCCAAGTTGAGGGACAGGGCGAAAAACTGTTTTTT.

The rearrangement links TRBV5-1 to TRBJ1-1, with 10 bases fitting TRBD1. The trim removed 4 bases at V and 4 bases at J, leaving 10 bases unmatched. This CDR3 spans 16 amino acids. CDR1 is SGHRS, CDR2 YFSETQ, per germline. CDR3 amino acids: CASSRQGAVGGTEAFF. Written as DNA, the CDR3 is TGCGCCAGCAGCCGACAGGGGGCGGTAGGAGGCACTGAAGCTTTCTTT.

The V call is TRBV5-4, the J call TRBJ2-5, with TRBD1 as a possible D gene (5 bases). Germline-derived CDR1 and CDR2 are SGHNT and YYREEE (reference sequence). The CDR3 spans 14 residues. The ends were cut back, 4 bases at V and 2 bases at J, with 12 bases in the middle. The CDR3 DNA sequence: TGTGCCAGCAGCCCACGACAGACTCAAGAGACCCAGTACTTC. Encoded protein: CASSPRQTQETQYF.

The chain uses TRBV5-6 and TRBJ1-2; a possible D gene is TRBD1 (5 bases). CDR3 length: 14 amino acids. V lost 4 bases to trimming and J lost 4 bases, with 14 bases between them. Germline assignment: CDR1 SGHDT and CDR2 YYEEEE. The CDR3 loop is CASSPPPGGYGYTF. In DNA form, the CDR3 reads TGTGCCAGCAGCCCCCCGCCCGGGGGCTATGGCTACACCTTC.